The clone carrying this T cell receptor (beta chain) is a singleton in its sample. The data stem from a study of blood T cell repertoires in COVID-19. Study as a whole: Researchers got acute and convalescent COVID-19 samples from the United States, Italy and Spain. Sources were T cells, B-cell-depleted T cells, or PBMCs; the material itself was cDNA or gDNA.

Repertoires were generated with immunoSEQ multiplex PCR, while TCRdb's copy carries only in-frame clones and drops some. Altogether under 45,000 clones are present, around 83% being singletons, with the ten largest covering under 50%. Germline V gives CDR1 LGHNA, CDR2 YNFKEQ. Trimming took 6 bases from V and 6 from J; bases not matched to a gene: 14. This CDR3 is built from 17 residues. This TCR was recovered from an elderly woman with active or convalescent COVID-19. V gene TRBV4-2 combines with J gene TRBJ1-2; 12 nucleotides agree with TRBD1. The sequenced sample consisted of peripheral blood. CDR3 in amino acids: CASSYRDRGLVMDGYTF. Here the CDR3 DNA reads TGTGCCAGCAGTTACCGGGACAGGGGGCTCGTAATGGATGGCTACACCTTC.